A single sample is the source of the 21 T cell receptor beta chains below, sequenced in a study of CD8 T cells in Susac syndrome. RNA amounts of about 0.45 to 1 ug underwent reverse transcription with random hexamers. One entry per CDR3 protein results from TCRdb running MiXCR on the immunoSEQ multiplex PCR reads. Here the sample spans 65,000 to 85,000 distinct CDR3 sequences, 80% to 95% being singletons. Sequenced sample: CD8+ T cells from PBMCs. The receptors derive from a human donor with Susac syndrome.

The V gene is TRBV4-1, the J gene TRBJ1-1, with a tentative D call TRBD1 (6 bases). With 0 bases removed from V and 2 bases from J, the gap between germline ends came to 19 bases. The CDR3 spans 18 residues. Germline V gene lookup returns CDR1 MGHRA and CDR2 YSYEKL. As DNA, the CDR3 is TGCGCCAGCAGCCAAGAAACACGTTTTCCAGGGACAAACACTGAAGCTTTCTTT. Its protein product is CASSQETRFPGTNTEAFF.

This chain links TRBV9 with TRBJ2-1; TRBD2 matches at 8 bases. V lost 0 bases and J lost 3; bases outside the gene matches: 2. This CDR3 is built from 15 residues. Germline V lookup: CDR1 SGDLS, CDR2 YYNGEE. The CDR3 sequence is CASSVGLAGYNEQFF. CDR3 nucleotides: TGTGCCAGCAGCGTAGGTCTAGCGGGCTACAATGAGCAGTTCTTC.

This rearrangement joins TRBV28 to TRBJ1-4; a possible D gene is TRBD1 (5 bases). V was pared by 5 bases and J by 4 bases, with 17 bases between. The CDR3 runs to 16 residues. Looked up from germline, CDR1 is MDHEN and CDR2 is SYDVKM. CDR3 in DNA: TGTGCCAGCAGTGTCCCCAGGGAAGGGAATAATGAAAAACTGTTTTTT. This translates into CASSVPREGNNEKLFF.

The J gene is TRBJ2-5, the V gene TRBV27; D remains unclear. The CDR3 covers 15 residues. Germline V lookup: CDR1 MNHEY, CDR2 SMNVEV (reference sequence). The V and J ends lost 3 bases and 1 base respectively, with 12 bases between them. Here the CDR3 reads CASSFPVIVQETQYF. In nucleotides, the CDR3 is TGTGCCAGCAGTTTCCCCGTCATCGTCCAAGAGACCCAGTACTTC.

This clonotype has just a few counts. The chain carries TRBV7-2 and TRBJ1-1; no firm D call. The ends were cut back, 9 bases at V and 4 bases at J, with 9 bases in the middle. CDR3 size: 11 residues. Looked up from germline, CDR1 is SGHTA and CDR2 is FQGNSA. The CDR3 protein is CASKTGTEAFF. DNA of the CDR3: TGTGCCAGTAAGACCGGCACTGAAGCTTTCTTT.

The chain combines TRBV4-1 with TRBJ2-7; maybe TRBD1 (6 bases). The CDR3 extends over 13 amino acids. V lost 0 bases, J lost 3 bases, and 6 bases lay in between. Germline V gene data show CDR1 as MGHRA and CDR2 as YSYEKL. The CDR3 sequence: CASSQEGHYEQYF. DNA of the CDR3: TGCGCCAGCAGCCAAGAGGGACACTACGAGCAGTACTTC.

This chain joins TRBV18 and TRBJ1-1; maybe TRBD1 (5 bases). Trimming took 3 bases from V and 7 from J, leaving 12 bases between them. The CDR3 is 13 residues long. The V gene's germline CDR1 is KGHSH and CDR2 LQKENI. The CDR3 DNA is TGTGCCAGCTCACCCTCAGGGCGGGATGAAGCTTTCTTT. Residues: CASSPSGRDEAFF. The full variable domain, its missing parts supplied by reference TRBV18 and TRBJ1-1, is NAGVMQNPRHLVRRRGQEARLRCSPMKGHSHVYWYRQLPEEGLKFMVYLQKENIIDESGMPKERFSAEFPKEGPSILRIQQVVRGDSAAYFCASSPSGRDEAFFGQGTRLTVV.

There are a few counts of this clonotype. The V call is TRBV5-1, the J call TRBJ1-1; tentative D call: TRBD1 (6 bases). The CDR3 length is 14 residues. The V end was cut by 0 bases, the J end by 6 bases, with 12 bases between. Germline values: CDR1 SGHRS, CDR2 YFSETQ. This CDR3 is CASSLEQGGAEAFF. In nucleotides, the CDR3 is TGCGCCAGCAGCTTGGAACAGGGCGGCGCTGAAGCTTTCTTT.

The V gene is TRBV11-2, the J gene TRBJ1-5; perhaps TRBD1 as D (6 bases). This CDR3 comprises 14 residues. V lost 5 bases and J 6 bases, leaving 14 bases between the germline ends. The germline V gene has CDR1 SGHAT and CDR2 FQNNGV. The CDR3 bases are TGTGCCAGCAGCCAGAACAGGGTTGTTCAGCCCCAGCATTTT. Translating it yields CASSQNRVVQPQHF.

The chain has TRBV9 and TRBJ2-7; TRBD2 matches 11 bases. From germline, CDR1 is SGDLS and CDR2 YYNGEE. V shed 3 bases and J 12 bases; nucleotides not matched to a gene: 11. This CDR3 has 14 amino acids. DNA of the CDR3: TGTGCCAGCAGCGCGGGACTAGCGGATAGCTTACGGTACTTC. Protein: CASSAGLADSLRYF.

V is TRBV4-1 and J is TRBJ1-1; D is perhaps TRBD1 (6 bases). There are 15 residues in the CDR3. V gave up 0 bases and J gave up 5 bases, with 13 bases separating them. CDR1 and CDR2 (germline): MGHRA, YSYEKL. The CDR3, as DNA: TGCGCCAGCAGCCAAGAAAGACAGGATGGGACTGAAGCTTTCTTT. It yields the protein CASSQERQDGTEAFF.

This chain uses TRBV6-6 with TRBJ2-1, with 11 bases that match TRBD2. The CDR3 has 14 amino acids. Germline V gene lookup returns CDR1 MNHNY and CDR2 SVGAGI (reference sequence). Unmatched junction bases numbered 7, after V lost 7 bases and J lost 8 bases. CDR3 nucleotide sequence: TGTGCCAGCAAACCTAGCGGGGGGCTCGATGAGCAGTTCTTC. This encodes CASKPSGGLDEQFF.

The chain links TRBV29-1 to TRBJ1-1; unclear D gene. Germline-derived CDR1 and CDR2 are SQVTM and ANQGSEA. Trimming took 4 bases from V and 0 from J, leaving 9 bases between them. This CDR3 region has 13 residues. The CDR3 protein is CSVGRGMNTEAFF. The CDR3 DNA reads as TGCAGCGTTGGACGGGGAATGAACACTGAAGCTTTCTTT.

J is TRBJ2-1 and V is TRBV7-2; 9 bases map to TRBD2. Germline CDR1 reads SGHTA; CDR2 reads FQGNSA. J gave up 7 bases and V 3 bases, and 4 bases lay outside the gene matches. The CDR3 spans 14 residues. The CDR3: CASSLLAGSNEQFF. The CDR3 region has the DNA TGTGCCAGCAGCTTGCTAGCGGGGTCGAATGAGCAGTTCTTC.

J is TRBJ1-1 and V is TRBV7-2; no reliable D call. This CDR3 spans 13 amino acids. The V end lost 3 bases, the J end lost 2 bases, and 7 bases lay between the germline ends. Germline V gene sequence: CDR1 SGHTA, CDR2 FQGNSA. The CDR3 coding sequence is TGTGCCAGCAGCTTTCGCACCAACACTGAAGCTTTCTTT. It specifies CASSFRTNTEAFF. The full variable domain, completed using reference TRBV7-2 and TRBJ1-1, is GAGVSQSPSNKVTEKGKDVELRCDPISGHTALYWYRQSLGQGLEFLIYFQGNSAPDKSGLPSDRFSAERTGGSVSTLTIQRTQQEDSAVYLCASSFRTNTEAFFGQGTRLTVV.

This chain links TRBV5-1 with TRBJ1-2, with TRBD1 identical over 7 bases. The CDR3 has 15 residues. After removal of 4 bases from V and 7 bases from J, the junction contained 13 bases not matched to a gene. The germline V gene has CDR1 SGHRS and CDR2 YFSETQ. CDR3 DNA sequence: TGCGCCAGCAGCCCTCGACAGGGTGAGGGCAGTGGCTACACCTTC. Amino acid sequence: CASSPRQGEGSGYTF.

The CDR3 nucleotides are TGTGCCACCAGCAGAGATGGGGACCCGAGCGACGGGGAGCTGTTTTTT. This encodes CATSRDGDPSDGELFF. This chain links TRBV15 with TRBJ2-2, with D possibly called TRBD1 or TRBD2 (5 bases each). V was trimmed by 0 bases and J by 7 bases, leaving 15 bases between them. The CDR3 is 16 amino acids. The germline CDR1 and CDR2 sequences are LNHNV and YYDKDF (reference sequence).

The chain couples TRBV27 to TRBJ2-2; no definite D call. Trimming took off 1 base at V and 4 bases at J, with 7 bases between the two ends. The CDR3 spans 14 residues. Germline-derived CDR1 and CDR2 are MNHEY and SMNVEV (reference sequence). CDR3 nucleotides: TGTGCCAGCAGTTTATTCTCAGTCACCGGGGAGCTGTTTTTT. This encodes CASSLFSVTGELFF.

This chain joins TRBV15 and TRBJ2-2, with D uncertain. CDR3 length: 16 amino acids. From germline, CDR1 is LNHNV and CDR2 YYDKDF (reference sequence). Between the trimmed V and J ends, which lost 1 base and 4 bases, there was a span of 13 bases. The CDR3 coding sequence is TGTGCCACCAGCAGAGTTGACTTCCACCTCACCGGGGAGCTGTTTTTT. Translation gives CATSRVDFHLTGELFF.

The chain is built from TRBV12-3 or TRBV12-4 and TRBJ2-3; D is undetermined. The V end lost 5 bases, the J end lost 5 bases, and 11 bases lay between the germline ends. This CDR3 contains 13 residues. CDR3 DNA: TGTGCCAGCAGTCCAAGTCCTCAAGATACGCAGTATTTT. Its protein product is CASSPSPQDTQYF.

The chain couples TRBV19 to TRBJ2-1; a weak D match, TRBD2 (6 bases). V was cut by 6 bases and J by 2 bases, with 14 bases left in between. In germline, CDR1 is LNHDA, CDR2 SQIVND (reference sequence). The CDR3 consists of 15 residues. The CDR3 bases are TGTGCCAGTAGAGGGCGCGGGACCCCCTACAATGAGCAGTTCTTC. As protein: CASRGRGTPYNEQFF.